A single T cell receptor beta chain is shown here with its context. No antigen is known for it. The V and J ends lost 4 bases and 6 bases respectively, with 17 bases between them. Germline V gives CDR1 SGHRS, CDR2 YFSETQ. The CDR3 is made up of 14 amino acids. This sample stems from a study of long-term antiretroviral therapy in people with HIV. The study's findings and limits: Clones that had undergone expansion before ART prevailed in the repertoire throughout all time points. Adherence to ART, viral resistance and therapy changes lacked any data.

The assay used was immunoSEQ (version v3.0), run at survey level. Clones were sequenced by immunoSEQ multiplex PCR, and TCRdb holds only the in-frame ones, with some missing. There are roughly 34,000 clones in the sample; approximately 95% occur only once, and about 3.5% lies in the top ten. Donors needed at least one pre-ART PBMC sample plus at least two post-ART samples. Every HIV-positive participant received treatment in the United States. This clonotype was sampled from a woman between 50 and 59 years old with HIV. The rearrangement joins TRBV5-1 to TRBJ2-7; D possibly matches TRBD1 or TRBD2 (5 bases each). Source: unsorted PBMCs, taken around 5 years after starting antiretroviral therapy. The CDR3 region has the DNA TGCGCCAGCAGCCCCACCGGTCCGGGGCTCGAGCAGTACTTC. Translation: CASSPTGPGLEQYF.